Presented here are 5 T cell receptor beta chains from one specimen sequenced in a study of blood T cell repertoires in COVID-19 (dated by TCRdb to about 2020). The library relied on the immunoSEQ multiplex PCR assay. Imported from immuneACCESS, the table was reduced by TCRdb to in-frame sequences with V and J called. These copies leave out some clones; in studies compared against another copy, an unresolved V gene accounts for under half, and the cause of the remainder is not known. The sample has some 320,000 clones on record, approximately 88% of them singletons. Of the sample, over 4% is held by the ten largest clones. The sequenced material came from PBMCs or T cells enriched from blood (not recorded which). These receptor sequences come from a man aged 55 to 69 who had recovered from COVID-19.

V usage is TRBV10-3 and J usage is TRBJ2-1; TRBD2 aligns across 14 bases. There are 15 residues in the CDR3. Germline trimming cut 8 bases from V and 7 bases from J; bases unmatched to any gene: 7. The V gene's germline CDR1 is ENHRY and CDR2 SYGVKD. CDR3 region: CAIGKGLAGVNEQFF. CDR3 DNA sequence: TGTGCCATCGGTAAGGGACTAGCGGGAGTAAATGAGCAGTTCTTC.

This rearrangement joins TRBV7-2 to TRBJ2-1; 10 nucleotides match TRBD2. CDR3 length: 16 amino acids. Germline CDR1 is SGHTA and CDR2 is FQGNSA. Germline trimming cut 2 bases from V and 8 bases from J; bases unmatched to any gene: 9. CDR3 nucleotides: TGTGCCAGCAGCTTATCACCGTCTAGCGGGAGCCATGAGCAGTTCTTC. This encodes CASSLSPSSGSHEQFF.

This chain links TRBV6-5 with TRBJ2-2; no reliable D call. V gave up 4 bases and J gave up 0 bases, with 9 bases separating them. The CDR3 length is 15 residues. Germline-derived CDR1 and CDR2 are MNHEY and SVGAGI. The CDR3 spells CASSFARSNTGELFF. Here the CDR3 DNA reads TGTGCCAGCAGTTTTGCTAGATCGAACACCGGGGAGCTGTTTTTT.

The chain is built from TRBV5-1 and TRBJ1-3, with TRBD1 matching 7 bases. This CDR3 spans 15 amino acids. Germline V gene data show CDR1 as SGHRS and CDR2 as YFSETQ. Trimming cost V 4 bases and J 4 bases; bases outside gene matches: 8. The CDR3 DNA follows: TGCGCCAGCAGCCCCATGACAGGGAGCGGAAACACCATATATTTT. As protein: CASSPMTGSGNTIYF.

This clone was recorded only once. The rearrangement uses TRBV10-2 and TRBJ2-7, with 10 bases lining up with TRBD2. The V gene end was trimmed by 5 bases and the J gene end by 1 base; junction bases not matched to a gene: 2. Germline V CDR1 and CDR2: WSHSY, SAAADI. The CDR3 is made up of 14 amino acids. The DNA for the CDR3 is TGCGCCAGCAGTCAGACTAGCGGGTCCTACGAGCAGTACTTC. It encodes CASSQTSGSYEQYF.